This T cell receptor beta chain was identified during a study of T cell repertoires in cytomegalovirus infection. Study information: Public TCR beta signatures were indicative of both CMV infection and a matching HLA type.

The germline gives CDR1 DFQATT, CDR2 SNEGSKA (reference sequence). The V end lost 6 bases, the J end lost 1 base, and 15 bases lay between the germline ends. CDR3 size: 14 residues. Whole-study results and caveats: In two of eight donors, the top clonotype was HLA-C-restricted CMV-specific. Cumulative public TCR beta family frequency identified CMV carriers with the relevant HLA.

TCRdb re-analysed the reads in MiXCR, keeping a single row per CDR3 protein. The sample carries 250,000 to 350,000 distinct CDR3 sequences, roughly 23% recorded once. Comment on this clonotype: The antigen remains undetermined.

This rearrangement joins TRBV20-1 to TRBJ1-1; D not resolved. The clonotype was recovered from a human donor in good health (CMV status not recorded). Some clones in this sample may be carry-over from other donors' samples. Sequencing was performed on PBMCs. The CDR3 spells CSARVPGGNTEAFF. Here the CDR3 DNA reads TGCAGTGCCCGAGTCCCTGGCGGGAACACTGAAGCTTTCTTT.